What follows are 25 T cell receptor beta chains derived from one specimen sequenced in a study of cytomegalovirus exposure and HLA in healthy donors (dated by TCRdb to 2016 to 2017). Library creation used the immunoSEQ multiplex PCR assay. The multiplex PCR relied on a mix of 60 forward primers for TCR Vbeta segments and 13 reverse primers for TCR Jbeta segments. In TCRdb, the immuneACCESS table is reduced to in-frame sequences with V and J assigned. These tables do not hold every clone; where another copy was compared, an unresolved V gene accounts for under half, and the others remain unexplained. The sample profile shows hundreds of thousands of clones; roughly 80% of them were found once. The ten most abundant clones make up around 0.2% of the sample. The sequencing input was PBMCs. These receptors came from a girl aged 2 to 10 in good health and CMV-seronegative.

The rearrangement uses TRBV29-1 and TRBJ2-5; no firm D call. The CDR3 extends over 16 amino acids. V lost 0 bases, J lost 5 bases, and 19 bases lay in between. Germline loops: CDR1 SQVTM, CDR2 ANQGSEA. CDR3 loop: CSVEEAPHPEMETQYF. The DNA for the CDR3 is TGCAGCGTTGAAGAGGCCCCACACCCGGAGATGGAGACCCAGTACTTC.

This chain connects TRBV18 to TRBJ1-3; TRBD1 might be the D (5 bases). There are 17 residues in the CDR3. From germline, CDR1 is KGHSH and CDR2 LQKENI. Trimming removed 5 bases at V and 1 base at J, with 18 bases between. CDR3 coding DNA: TGTGCCAGCTCAGCCCGGTCAGGGCATAGATCTGGAAACACCATATATTTT. This encodes CASSARSGHRSGNTIYF.

In this sample, this clone turned up a few times. This chain joins TRBV5-1 and TRBJ1-3, with 9 bases fitting TRBD1. Germline loops: CDR1 SGHRS, CDR2 YFSETQ. V was pared by 0 bases and J by 5 bases, with 9 bases of the junction left unmatched. CDR3 length: 17 amino acids. CDR3: CASSLGKEGTGRNTIYF. The CDR3 coding sequence is TGCGCCAGCAGCTTGGGGAAGGAGGGGACAGGGCGAAACACCATATATTTT.

The gene calls are TRBV6-1 and TRBJ2-3; tentatively, D is TRBD2 (7 bases). The CDR3 has 17 residues. Germline CDR1 reads MNHNS; CDR2 reads SASEGT. The V end lost 1 base, the J end lost 2 bases, and 16 bases lay between the germline ends. CDR3 residues: CASSEGRGGGPTDTQYF. The CDR3 DNA reads as TGTGCCAGCAGTGAAGGGCGTGGGGGGGGCCCCACAGATACGCAGTATTTT.

The table lists this clone with a count of one. The chain combines TRBV9 with TRBJ2-3; no clear D gene. The CDR3 is made up of 14 amino acids. The germline V gene has CDR1 SGDLS and CDR2 YYNGEE. V was pared by 3 bases and J by 5 bases, with 13 bases between. In DNA, the CDR3 is TGTGCCAGCAGCGACCACCCCCGAGTAGATACGCAGTATTTT. Translated: CASSDHPRVDTQYF. Based on the CDR3 plus reference TRBV9 and TRBJ2-3, the full variable domain is DSGVTQTPKHLITATGQRVTLRCSPRSGDLSVYWYQQSLDQGLQFLIQYYNGEERAKGNILERFSAQQFPDLHSELNLSSLELGDSALYFCASSDHPRVDTQYFGPGTRLTVL.

V gene TRBV27 combines with J gene TRBJ2-2; D is undetermined. V lost 2 bases and J lost 8, with 6 bases in between. Germline lookup yields CDR1 MNHEY and CDR2 SMNVEV (reference sequence). The CDR3 runs 12 residues. The chain's CDR3 is CASSLGWGELFF. DNA for the CDR3: TGTGCCAGCAGTTTAGGCTGGGGGGAGCTGTTTTTT.

The CDR3 DNA sequence: TGTGCCAGCAGTCGCGGACAGGGAAGGTTTGACGGCAATCAGCCCCAGCATTTT. Translated, it gives CASSRGQGRFDGNQPQHF. This chain joins TRBV27 and TRBJ1-5, with 8 bases aligning to TRBD1. The CDR3 consists of 18 residues. J gave up 2 bases and V 5 bases, and 14 bases lay outside the gene matches. Per the germline V gene, CDR1 is MNHEY and CDR2 is SMNVEV (reference sequence).

The chain is built from TRBV15 and TRBJ2-5; 8 bases map to TRBD1. This CDR3 is 14 amino acids long. V shed 5 bases, J shed 2 bases, and the junction held 4 bases outside the gene matches. The germline V gene encodes CDR1 LNHNV and CDR2 YYDKDF (reference sequence). CDR3 residues: CATSVTGGQETQYF. CDR3 coding DNA: TGTGCCACCAGCGTCACAGGGGGTCAAGAGACCCAGTACTTC.

This clone was observed once. The chain couples TRBV5-4 to TRBJ1-1; maybe TRBD1 (6 bases). CDR3 length: 16 residues. V was pared by 4 bases and J by 4 bases, with 20 bases between. The germline gives CDR1 SGHNT, CDR2 YYREEE (reference sequence). The CDR3 loop is CASSTLTWEGGTEAFF. The CDR3 nucleotides are TGTGCCAGCAGCACTTTGACCTGGGAAGGGGGCACTGAAGCTTTCTTT.

This clone was detected once. This chain uses TRBV5-4 with TRBJ2-2; D is unclear. The length of the CDR3 is 18 residues. The V gene's germline CDR1 is SGHNT and CDR2 YYREEE (reference sequence). Trimming shortened V by 0 bases and J by 2 bases, and 17 bases separated the two germline ends. CDR3 sequence reads: CASSLVGGLSQNTGELFF. CDR3 nucleotide sequence: TGTGCCAGCAGCTTGGTTGGCGGCCTCTCTCAAAACACCGGGGAGCTGTTTTTT.

The chain recombines TRBV2 with TRBJ2-3; tentatively, D is TRBD1 (7 bases). Germline V lookup: CDR1 SNHLY, CDR2 FYNNEI. There are 15 residues in the CDR3. With 5 bases removed from V and 3 bases from J, the gap between germline ends came to 15 bases. The CDR3 DNA is TGTGCCAGCAGTTCCGGGGCAGGGGGGACAGATACGCAGTATTTT. Residues: CASSSGAGGTDTQYF.

The V and J genes are TRBV19 and TRBJ1-1; D might be TRBD1 (5 bases). V was clipped by 3 bases and J by 1 base, with 9 bases between them. The V gene's germline CDR1 is LNHDA and CDR2 SQIVND (reference sequence). The CDR3 consists of 14 residues. The chain's CDR3 is CASSIGGSNTEAFF. Here the CDR3 DNA reads TGTGCCAGTAGTATCGGGGGATCGAACACTGAAGCTTTCTTT.

This rearrangement joins TRBV27 to TRBJ2-1; 7 nucleotides match TRBD2. Trimming cost V 4 bases and J 5 bases; bases outside gene matches: 11. This CDR3 region has 16 residues. Germline loops: CDR1 MNHEY, CDR2 SMNVEV (reference sequence). The CDR3 DNA is TGTGCCAGCAGTTCCCTACTAGCGAGAAGAGACAATGAGCAGTTCTTC. This codes for CASSSLLARRDNEQFF.

The J gene is TRBJ2-7, the V gene TRBV19; TRBD1 aligns across 7 bases. J lost 3 bases, V lost 4 bases, and 3 bases had no gene match. The CDR3 consists of 13 residues. The germline V gene has CDR1 LNHDA and CDR2 SQIVND (reference sequence). In DNA form, the CDR3 reads TGTGCCAGTAGTACAGGACAGGACTACGAGCAGTACTTC. Encoded protein: CASSTGQDYEQYF. Filled out from reference TRBV19 and TRBJ2-7, the complete variable domain reads DGGITQSPKYLFRKEGQNVTLSCEQNLNHDAMYWYRQDPGQGLRLIYYSQIVNDFQKGDIAEGYSVSREKKESFPLTVTSAQKNPTAFYLCASSTGQDYEQYFGPGTRLTVT.

This clone has just a few counts. The rearrangement uses TRBV7-7 and TRBJ2-5; 8 nucleotides line up with TRBD1. V dropped 1 base and J dropped 4; count of bases not matched to a gene: 8. This CDR3 has 16 residues. Germline lookup yields CDR1 SSHAT and CDR2 FNYEAQ (reference sequence). The CDR3 protein is CASSLGVGQGRETQYF. In DNA form, the CDR3 reads TGTGCCAGCAGCTTAGGAGTAGGACAGGGACGAGAGACCCAGTACTTC.

This chain joins TRBV27 and TRBJ2-5, with D perhaps matching TRBD2 (6 bases). The germline V gene has CDR1 MNHEY and CDR2 SMNVEV (reference sequence). CDR3 length: 14 residues. Trimming left V 5 bases short and J 1 base short, with 11 bases between. CDR3 sequence reads: CASSRTGGQETQYF. The CDR3 DNA follows: TGTGCCAGCAGTAGGACCGGGGGCCAAGAGACCCAGTACTTC.

The gene calls are TRBV7-9 and TRBJ2-7; weak D call: TRBD1 (5 bases). The CDR3 is 14 amino acids. V lost 5 bases, J lost 2 bases, and 13 bases lay in between. CDR1 is SEHNR and CDR2 is FQNEAQ in the germline V gene (reference sequence). CDR3 protein: CASSEKGRPYEQYF. In DNA, the CDR3 is TGTGCCAGCAGCGAAAAGGGGCGACCCTACGAGCAGTACTTC. The full variable domain, rest sourced from reference TRBV7-9 and TRBJ2-7, is DTGVSQNPRHKITKRGQNVTFRCDPISEHNRLYWYRQTLGQGPEFLTYFQNEAQLEKSRLLSDRFSAERPKGSFSTLEIQRTEQGDSAMYLCASSEKGRPYEQYFGPGTRLTVT.

The chain combines TRBV7-9 with TRBJ2-1, with 11 bases identical to TRBD2. J gave up 8 bases and V 2 bases, and 8 bases lay outside the gene matches. Looked up from germline, CDR1 is SEHNR and CDR2 is FQNEAQ (reference sequence). This CDR3 has 16 residues. CDR3: CASSLTSGRSFDEQFF. The CDR3 DNA sequence: TGTGCCAGCAGCTTAACTAGCGGGAGAAGTTTCGATGAGCAGTTCTTC.

The CDR3 loop reads CASSLHRVAGGTDTQYF. CDR3 nucleotides: TGCGCCAGCAGCTTGCATAGGGTGGCGGGGGGGACAGATACGCAGTATTTT. The V and J genes are TRBV5-1 and TRBJ2-3, with 9 bases lining up with TRBD2. The germline CDR1 and CDR2 sequences are SGHRS and YFSETQ. The CDR3 covers 17 residues. The V gene end was trimmed by 1 base and the J gene end by 3 bases; junction bases not matched to a gene: 9.

The V call is TRBV11-3, the J call TRBJ2-7; the match to TRBD1 covers 7 bases. The ends lost 1 base at V and 2 bases at J; junction bases unmatched: 5. The CDR3 has 15 amino acids. Germline V CDR1 and CDR2: SGHNT, YENEEA. CDR3 sequence: CASSLGRQGAYEQYF. The DNA of the CDR3 is TGTGCCAGCAGCTTAGGACGACAGGGAGCCTACGAGCAGTACTTC.

V gene TRBV10-1 combines with J gene TRBJ2-3; 7 bases line up with TRBD1. This CDR3 comprises 14 residues. The ends lost 2 bases at V and 4 bases at J; junction bases unmatched: 3. The germline gives CDR1 WNHNN, CDR2 SYGVQD (reference sequence). The CDR3 is CASSEDRVPDTQYF. The CDR3 nucleotides are TGCGCCAGCAGTGAGGACAGGGTTCCAGATACGCAGTATTTT.

Comment on this clone: One end of the junction varies from germline; a read error may be responsible. The sample has other DNA sequences that encode this CDR3 too. The chain links TRBV7-2 to TRBJ1-5; TRBD1 aligns across 7 bases. This CDR3 is built from 15 residues. Germline V lookup: CDR1 SGHTA, CDR2 FQGNSA. The CDR3 reads CASSLVGQQNQPQHF. DNA for the CDR3: TGCGCCAGCAGCTTAGTGGGACAGCAAAATCAGCCCCAGCATTTT.

The chain is built from TRBV29-1 and TRBJ2-7; 11 positions match TRBD2. CDR3 length: 15 amino acids. Germline V CDR1 and CDR2: SQVTM, ANQGSEA. Losses at the gene ends were 7 bases for V and 3 bases for J; bases not matched to a gene: 11. CDR3 protein: CSAEGGLAGGYEQYF. DNA for the CDR3: TGCAGCGCCGAAGGAGGGCTAGCGGGAGGCTACGAGCAGTACTTC.

This sequence joins TRBV6-5 and TRBJ1-6; 9 bases line up with TRBD1. This CDR3 is 13 amino acids long. Germline V gives CDR1 MNHEY, CDR2 SVGAGI. V dropped 8 bases and J dropped 9; count of bases not matched to a gene: 5. The CDR3 DNA reads as TGTGCCAGCGGCGGGACAGGGATTTCACCCCTCCACTTT. It codes for CASGGTGISPLHF.

As concerns this clone: Relative to the germline gene, one junction end is altered; a read error may explain this. V gene TRBV27 combines with J gene TRBJ2-7, with D perhaps matching TRBD1 (6 bases). The germline CDR1 and CDR2 sequences are MNHEY and SMNVEV (reference sequence). The CDR3 is made up of 12 amino acids. The CDR3 region has the DNA TGTGCCAGCAGAACCATACAGGGCGAGGGCCTATTC. It codes for CASRTIQGEGLF.